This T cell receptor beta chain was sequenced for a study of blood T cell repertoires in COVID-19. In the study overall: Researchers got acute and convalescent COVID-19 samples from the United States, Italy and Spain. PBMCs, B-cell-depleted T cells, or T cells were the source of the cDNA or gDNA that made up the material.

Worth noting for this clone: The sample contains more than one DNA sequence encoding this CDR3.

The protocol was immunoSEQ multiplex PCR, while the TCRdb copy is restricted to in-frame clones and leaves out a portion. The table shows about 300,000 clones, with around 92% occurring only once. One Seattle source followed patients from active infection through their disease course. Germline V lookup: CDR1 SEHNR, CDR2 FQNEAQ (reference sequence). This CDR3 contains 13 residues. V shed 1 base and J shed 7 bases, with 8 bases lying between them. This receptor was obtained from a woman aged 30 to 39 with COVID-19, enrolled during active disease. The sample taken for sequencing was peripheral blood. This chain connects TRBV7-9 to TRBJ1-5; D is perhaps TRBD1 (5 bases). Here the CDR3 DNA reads TGTGCCAGCAGCTTAGGGGGCGGACAGCCCCAGCATTTT. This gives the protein CASSLGGGQPQHF.